This T cell receptor beta chain was sequenced in a study of response to subunit inactivated influenza vaccine. TCRdb called the RT-PCR reads again in MiXCR, with one record for every CDR3 protein. The table shows roughly 760,000 distinct CDR3 sequences, with 21% occurring only once. The germline V gene has CDR1 MGHRA and CDR2 YSYEKL. The CDR3 totals 17 residues. V was trimmed by 6 bases and J by 5 bases, leaving 25 bases between them. General study results and limits: Authors suggested few new T cells are recruited by each seasonal influenza vaccination.

As concerns this clonotype: No antigen is known for it.

The clonotype was recovered from a man between 45 and 60 years old who received an inactivated influenza vaccine. The chain is built from TRBV4-1 and TRBJ2-5; no reliable D call. Material: PBMCs from blood, obtained less than 6 days after vaccination. The CDR3: CASSPTPGGMQLETQYF. For the CDR3, the DNA is TGCGCCAGCAGTCCAACCCCGGGCGGAATGCAGCTCGAGACCCAGTACTTC.